Listed below are T cell receptor beta chains from one sample, sequenced in a study of metastatic and nonmetastatic thyroid tumors. TCRdb reprocessed the PCR reads via MiXCR. Seen here are about 64,000 clones, approximately 4.1% observed once, and the top ten hold under 25%. Material for sequencing was blood. These TCRs come from a female donor with papillary thyroid cancer or a benign thyroid nodule (not recorded which). Some clones in this sample may be carry-over from other donors' samples. The conserved cysteine and the conserved F or W are not part of the CDR3 here. Each record gives: V gene, CDR3 protein.

>TRBV27
ASSALLGNTIY
>TRBV6-1
ASPRDSAYNEQF
>TRBV10-3
AIRGTSSREQY
>TRBV24-1
ATSDPASPRYEQY
>TRBV25-1
ASSELVASGRAIGAGEPF
>TRBV2
ASSLRDFSYEQY
>TRBV29-1
SDAAGFVGYT
>TRBV18
ASSSKYGSYEQY
>TRBV5-5
ASSLVLGLAGGQETQY
>TRBV12-3/TRBV12-4
ASILAKGTEAF
>TRBV2
ASSALGVNTEAF
>TRBV6-2/TRBV6-3
ASTSGSPADTQY
>TRBV7-8
ASSLGGTDTQY
>TRBV7-9
ASSSPGQGYLGYGYT
>TRBV7-9
ASSSVAGEAGELF
>TRBV7-9
ASSFAQMEEKLF
>TRBV30
AWSVRWDRGNQPQH
>TRBV28
AGGPRSGLLNYGYT
>TRBV9
ASSVTGETNYGYT
>TRBV5-1
ASSLGGAKNDEQF
>TRBV5-6
ASITSGVYNEQF
>TRBV15
ANSRGSGYEQY
>TRBV28
ASSPGTGGIETQY
>TRBV6-5
ASSYSKGRGTPGGKDYGYT
>TRBV10-3
AISESTGNGYT
>TRBV20-1
SARTVITGELF
>TRBV6-1
ASSSMDSSQPQH
>TRBV13
ASSRVYTSTDTQY
>TRBV7-2
ASSLDQGGEKLF
>TRBV28
ASSQDRGLSINKPQH
>TRBV6-2/TRBV6-3
ASSYGRGRVISNQPQH
>TRBV5-1
ASSLNVLGETQY
>TRBV30
AWSALFSGRAGAQETQY
>TRBV12-3/TRBV12-4
ASSWDRGVVVELF
>TRBV12-3/TRBV12-4
ASSGGGAGANVLT
>TRBV10-3
AISEQARGGRF